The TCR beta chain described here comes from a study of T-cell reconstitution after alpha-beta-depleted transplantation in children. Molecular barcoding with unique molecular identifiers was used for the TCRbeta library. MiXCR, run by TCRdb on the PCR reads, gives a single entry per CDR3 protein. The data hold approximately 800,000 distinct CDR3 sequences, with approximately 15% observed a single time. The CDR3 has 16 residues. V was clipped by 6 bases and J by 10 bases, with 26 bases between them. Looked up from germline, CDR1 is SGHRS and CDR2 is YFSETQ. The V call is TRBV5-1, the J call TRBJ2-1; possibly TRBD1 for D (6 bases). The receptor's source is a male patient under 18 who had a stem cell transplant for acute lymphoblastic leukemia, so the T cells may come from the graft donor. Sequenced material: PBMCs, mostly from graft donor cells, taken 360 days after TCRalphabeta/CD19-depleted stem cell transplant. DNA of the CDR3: TGCGCCAGCACCTCCGAGGGTATCTGGGGGCCCGAAGAGCAGTTCTTC. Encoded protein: CASTSEGIWGPEEQFF.